This entry lists 12 T cell receptor beta chains sequenced from one sample in a study of CD8 T cells in Susac syndrome. It was with random hexamers that about 0.45 to 1 ug RNA was reverse transcribed. TCRdb re-analysed the immunoSEQ multiplex PCR reads in MiXCR, keeping a single row per CDR3 protein. The table has more than 40,000 distinct CDR3 sequences, under 95% seen once; the top ten hold more than 0.45%. The sample comprised CD8+ T cells from PBMCs. Receptors originate from a human donor in good health.

This clonotype was seen a single time. The gene calls are TRBV5-6 and TRBJ2-7, with D hard to call. Germline values: CDR1 SGHDT, CDR2 YYEEEE. This CDR3 comprises 14 residues. Trimming left V 0 bases short and J 4 bases short, with 11 bases between. CDR3 nucleotides: TGTGCCAGCAGCTTGGCGGTGGGGTGGTACGAGCAGTACTTC. Translating it yields CASSLAVGWYEQYF.

This chain uses TRBV30 with TRBJ2-7; no firm D call. The CDR3 runs to 10 residues. The V end lost 7 bases, the J end lost 3 bases, and 7 bases lay between the germline ends. CDR1 is GTSNPN and CDR2 is SVGIG in the germline V gene (reference sequence). CDR3 bases: TGTGCCTTGGGCGACTACGAGCAGTACTTC. Its protein is CALGDYEQYF.

The rearrangement links TRBV27 to TRBJ2-1; the match to TRBD2 covers 7 bases. Germline V CDR1 and CDR2: MNHEY, SMNVEV (reference sequence). V lost 8 bases and J lost 4; bases outside the gene matches: 11. This CDR3 is 15 amino acids long. As DNA, the CDR3 is TGTGCCAGCCACCCCGAACTAGCGATATACAATGAGCAGTTCTTC. Its protein product is CASHPELAIYNEQFF.

V usage is TRBV3-1 and J usage is TRBJ2-1, with TRBD2 matching over 7 bases. CDR1 LGHDT and CDR2 YNNKEL come from the germline V gene (reference sequence). V lost 0 bases, J lost 0 bases, and 8 bases stayed unmatched. The CDR3 is 18 residues long. CDR3 protein: CASSQDLFGGSSYNEQFF. CDR3 bases: TGTGCCAGCAGCCAAGATCTGTTCGGGGGGAGCTCCTACAATGAGCAGTTCTTC.

V usage is TRBV28 and J usage is TRBJ2-7, with D maybe TRBD1 (6 bases). The CDR3 is 15 residues long. V dropped 2 bases and J dropped 5 bases, with 16 bases sitting between them. CDR1 MDHEN and CDR2 SYDVKM come from the germline V gene. CDR3 bases: TGTGCCAGCAGTTTACTAACAGGGTCTAGGGACGAGCAGTACTTC. Amino acid sequence: CASSLLTGSRDEQYF.

Of note for this clonotype: A read error may produce the germline difference seen at one junction end. The chain uses TRBV7-7 and TRBJ2-7; D is perhaps TRBD2 (5 bases). The germline V gene encodes CDR1 SSHAT and CDR2 FNYEAQ (reference sequence). CDR3 size: 14 residues. CDR3 DNA sequence: TGTGCTAGCAGCCTCGGAGGTATCAACTACGAGCAGTACTTC. Protein sequence: CASSLGGINYEQYF.

The CDR3 sequence is CASSLYRGPYEQYF. Written as DNA, the CDR3 is TGTGCCAGCAGTTTGTATCGAGGCCCCTACGAGCAGTACTTC. The rearrangement joins TRBV27 to TRBJ2-7; no clear D gene. The CDR3 length is 14 residues. Germline V gene sequence: CDR1 MNHEY, CDR2 SMNVEV (reference sequence). Trimming took off 3 bases at V and 2 bases at J, with 11 bases between the two ends.

The chain recombines TRBV7-6 with TRBJ2-1, with 13 bases that match TRBD2. The CDR3 is 15 residues long. Unmatched junction bases numbered 4, after V lost 5 bases and J lost 6 bases. The germline V gene has CDR1 SGHVS and CDR2 FNYEAQ. The CDR3 sequence is CASSETSGRSNEQFF. The CDR3 coding sequence is TGTGCCAGCAGCGAGACTAGCGGGAGGTCCAATGAGCAGTTCTTC.

The gene calls are TRBV12-3 or TRBV12-4 and TRBJ1-2, with 8 nucleotides matching TRBD1. Trimming at V came to 8 bases and at J to 1 base, leaving 3 bases not matched to a gene. This CDR3 has 13 residues. Written as DNA, the CDR3 is TGTGCCAGCGCAGGGGGCTTTAACTATGGCTACACCTTC. It codes for CASAGGFNYGYTF.

This chain joins TRBV12-3 or TRBV12-4 and TRBJ2-6; 7 positions match TRBD1. CDR3 length: 17 residues. The trim removed 10 bases at V and 1 base at J, leaving 13 bases unmatched. The CDR3 DNA sequence: TGTGCCACCCTGGGACAGCCGATTATATCTGGGGCCAACGTCCTGACTTTC. Translating gives CATLGQPIISGANVLTF.

The chain carries TRBV7-6 and TRBJ1-1, with 11 nucleotides matching TRBD1. The CDR3 length is 14 residues. Germline-derived CDR1 and CDR2 are SGHVS and FNYEAQ. J gave up 5 bases and V 5 bases, and 4 bases lay outside the gene matches. The CDR3: CASSTGTGGTEAFF. The CDR3 DNA sequence: TGTGCCAGCAGCACCGGGACAGGGGGAACTGAAGCTTTCTTT. Full variable domain (missing parts from reference TRBV7-6 and TRBJ1-1): GAGVSQSPRYKVTKRGQDVALRCDPISGHVSLYWYRQALGQGPEFLTYFNYEAQQDKSGLPNDRFSAERPEGSISTLTIQRTEQRDSAMYRCASSTGTGGTEAFFGQGTRLTVV.

The chain combines TRBV28 with TRBJ2-2; tentatively, D is TRBD2 (5 bases). The CDR3 is made up of 14 amino acids. Germline V gene sequence: CDR1 MDHEN, CDR2 SYDVKM. Deletions cut 5 bases from V and 6 bases from J, with 13 bases between. The CDR3 sequence is CASSPIGVPGELFF. CDR3 DNA sequence: TGTGCCAGCAGTCCAATCGGGGTCCCCGGGGAGCTGTTTTTT. Full variable domain (rest looked up from reference TRBV28 and TRBJ2-2): DVKVTQSSRYLVKRTGEKVFLECVQDMDHENMFWYRQDPGLGLRLIYFSYDVKMKEKGDIPEGYSVSREKKERFSLILESASTNQTSMYLCASSPIGVPGELFFGEGSRLTVL.